Following are 30 T cell receptor beta chains from one sample sequenced in a study of blood T cells in healthy people across ages. Then a second PCR, running roughly 6 to 12 cycles, was carried out with a sample-barcoded 5' primer and a J-beta primer mix. TCRdb itself ran the 5' RACE reads through MiXCR, one entry per CDR3 protein. Among 1.5 million to 2 million distinct CDR3 sequences, approximately 39% were seen once, and the ten largest hold approximately 22%. What was sequenced was blood. These receptors all come from a human donor in good health.

This sequence joins TRBV5-1 and TRBJ2-1, with 9 bases matching TRBD1. The CDR3 consists of 17 residues. Germline V gives CDR1 SGHRS, CDR2 YFSETQ. V lost 0 bases, J lost 0 bases, and 4 bases stayed unmatched. CDR3 amino acids: CASSLAGTGSSYNEQFF. CDR3 DNA sequence: TGCGCCAGCAGCTTGGCCGGGACAGGGAGCTCCTACAATGAGCAGTTCTTC. Drawing the rest from reference TRBV5-1 and TRBJ2-1, the complete variable domain is KAGVTQTPRYLIKTRGQQVTLSCSPISGHRSVSWYQQTPGQGLQFLFEYFSETQRNKGNFPGRFSGRQFSNSRSEMNVSTLELGDSALYLCASSLAGTGSSYNEQFFGPGTRLTVL.

Only a few counts were recorded for this clonotype. The chain combines TRBV12-3 or TRBV12-4 with TRBJ1-6, with D tentatively TRBD1 (5 bases). CDR3 length: 13 residues. V lost 7 bases and J lost 10, with 14 bases in between. The CDR3 is CASNLQGLSPLHF. Written as DNA, the CDR3 is TGTGCCAGCAATTTGCAGGGTCTGTCACCCCTCCACTTT.

The chain has TRBV27 and TRBJ2-3; D gene ambiguous. CDR1 and CDR2 from the germline V gene are MNHEY and SMNVEV (reference sequence). V lost 0 bases to trimming and J lost 6 bases, with 10 bases between them. The CDR3 contains 14 residues. CDR3 DNA sequence: TGTGCCAGCAGTTTATCGCCCGTGAGGGATACGCAGTATTTT. Encoded protein: CASSLSPVRDTQYF.

The chain carries TRBV5-1 and TRBJ2-2, with D unresolved. V lost 0 bases, J lost 5 bases, and 8 bases lay in between. Germline lookup yields CDR1 SGHRS and CDR2 YFSETQ. CDR3 length: 14 amino acids. The CDR3 loop reads CASSLGFFTGELFF. In DNA form, the CDR3 reads TGCGCCAGCAGCTTGGGGTTTTTTACCGGGGAGCTGTTTTTT.

The chain uses TRBV2 and TRBJ2-6; TRBD1 agrees at 7 bases. Germline V gives CDR1 SNHLY, CDR2 FYNNEI. The trim removed 8 bases at V and 0 bases at J, leaving 10 bases unmatched. CDR3 length: 17 amino acids. Written as DNA, the CDR3 is TGTGCCAGCGCCCGGGACAGACTGAGCTCTGGGGCCAACGTCCTGACTTTC. This translates into CASARDRLSSGANVLTF.

This clonotype was recorded a few times. The chain links TRBV20-1 to TRBJ2-3; 8 nucleotides agree with TRBD2. Per the germline V gene, CDR1 is DFQATT and CDR2 is SNEGSKA (reference sequence). The CDR3 runs to 15 residues. The ends lost 5 bases at V and 4 bases at J; junction bases unmatched: 11. Here the CDR3 reads CSAGPGLVRADTQYF. The CDR3 coding sequence is TGCAGTGCTGGCCCGGGACTAGTTAGGGCAGATACGCAGTATTTT.

The V call is TRBV2, the J call TRBJ1-1; TRBD1 is a possible D gene (5 bases). The V end was cut by 4 bases, the J end by 1 base, with 10 bases between. CDR3 length: 14 residues. Germline loops: CDR1 SNHLY, CDR2 FYNNEI. CDR3 DNA: TGTGCCAGCAGTGCCAGGAGGGGGAACACTGAAGCTTTCTTT. The encoded protein is CASSARRGNTEAFF. The full variable domain, rest sourced from reference TRBV2 and TRBJ1-1, is EPEVTQTPSHQVTQMGQEVILRCVPISNHLYFYWYRQILGQKVEFLVSFYNNEISEKSEIFDDQFSVERPDGSNFTLKIRSTKLEDSAMYFCASSARRGNTEAFFGQGTRLTVV.

The genes are TRBV5-1 and TRBJ1-2, with no clear D. Germline CDR1 reads SGHRS; CDR2 reads YFSETQ. The germline V and J ends were trimmed by 3 bases and 8 bases, with 14 bases remaining between them. This CDR3 contains 13 residues. The CDR3 bases are TGCGCCAGCAGCTCAAGCCCCGGGGAAGGCTACACCTTC. This gives the protein CASSSSPGEGYTF.

As regards this clonotype: Sequence at one end of the junction differs from germline and may be a read error. The rearrangement joins TRBV29-1 to TRBJ1-1; tentative D call: TRBD1 (6 bases). CDR3 length: 13 residues. CDR1 SQVTM and CDR2 ANQGSEA come from the germline V gene. DNA of the CDR3: TGCAGCGTTGAGACAGGAGATAACACTGGAGCTTTCTTT. Translation: CSVETGDNTGAFF.

This clonotype was recorded only once. The chain combines TRBV6-2 or TRBV6-3 with TRBJ1-1; 8 bases fit TRBD1. V trimming: 2 bases; J trimming: 1 base; junction bases outside the gene matches: 6. CDR1 and CDR2 from the germline V gene are MNHEY and SVGEGT. The CDR3 has 16 amino acids. The CDR3 loop is CASSYDRTGWNTEAFF. The CDR3 DNA reads TGTGCCAGCAGTTACGATCGGACAGGGTGGAACACTGAAGCTTTCTTT.

This clonotype was seen a few times. The gene calls are TRBV28 and TRBJ2-3; the D gene is possibly TRBD1 (5 bases). The CDR3 covers 14 residues. The V end was cut by 6 bases, the J end by 2 bases, with 12 bases between. Germline loops: CDR1 MDHEN, CDR2 SYDVKM. CDR3 amino acids: CASRRGPSTDTQYF. CDR3 in DNA: TGTGCCAGCAGAAGGGGCCCCTCCACAGATACGCAGTATTTT.

A few counts support this clonotype. A much larger clone lies one base from this, so it may be a read error. The V call is TRBV7-2, the J call TRBJ2-7; no reliable D call. CDR3 length: 13 amino acids. CDR1 and CDR2 (germline): SGHTA, FQGNSA. As DNA, the CDR3 is TGTGCCAGCAGCTTAGGGTACACCTACGAGCAGGACTTC. This translates into CASSLGYTYEQDF.

This rearrangement joins TRBV7-2 to TRBJ2-2, with D unclear. The CDR3 contains 14 residues. Per the germline V gene, CDR1 is SGHTA and CDR2 is FQGNSA. Trimming left V 6 bases short and J 3 bases short, with 11 bases between. CDR3 protein: CASRLGFHTGELFF. CDR3 DNA sequence: TGTGCCAGCAGATTGGGCTTTCACACCGGGGAGCTGTTTTTT.

In its sample, this clonotype was seen a few times. The chain links TRBV13 to TRBJ2-7; D not resolved. This CDR3 comprises 15 residues. CDR1 is PRHDT, CDR2 FYEKMQ, per germline (reference sequence). Between the trimmed V and J ends, which lost 0 bases and 3 bases, there was a span of 12 bases. The CDR3 DNA is TGTGCCAGCAGCTTAGGGCCGTTTAACTACTACGAGCAGTACTTC. It codes for CASSLGPFNYYEQYF.

This clonotype was seen only a few times. V usage is TRBV15 and J usage is TRBJ2-1; D uncertain. Germline lookup yields CDR1 LNHNV and CDR2 YYDKDF (reference sequence). The V end was cut by 1 base, the J end by 10 bases, with 20 bases between. The CDR3 covers 16 residues. The CDR3 protein is CATSRGYLPSSYEQFF. DNA for the CDR3: TGTGCCACCAGCAGAGGTTACCTACCGAGCTCCTACGAGCAGTTCTTC.

This clonotype was picked up a small number of times. The chain uses TRBV6-5 and TRBJ1-1; D gene unclear. V lost 0 bases to trimming and J lost 1 base, with 9 bases between them. Germline CDR1 and CDR2: MNHEY and SVGAGI. The CDR3 runs 15 residues. CDR3 amino acids: CASSYSDAQNTEAFF. In nucleotides, the CDR3 is TGTGCCAGCAGTTACTCAGACGCTCAGAACACTGAAGCTTTCTTT.

This clonotype was counted between two and nine times. One end of the junction does not line up with germline, which may come from a read error. This chain connects TRBV20-1 to TRBJ2-1; 10 nucleotides line up with TRBD2. CDR3 size: 16 residues. Germline V lookup: CDR1 DFQATT, CDR2 SNEGSKA (reference sequence). For the CDR3, the DNA is TGCAATGCTCCGGGGACTAGCGTCAGAGGGTGGAATGAGCAGTTCTTC. It translates to CNAPGTSVRGWNEQFF.

This sequence joins TRBV4-1 and TRBJ1-5; D unclear. V was trimmed by 1 base and J by 9 bases, leaving 7 bases between them. Germline lookup yields CDR1 MGHRA and CDR2 YSYEKL. The length of the CDR3 is 12 residues. CDR3 in DNA: TGCGCCAGCAGCCAAGTAAGTGGGCCCCAGCATTTT. Translating it yields CASSQVSGPQHF.

The chain's CDR3 is CASSYPRGASETQYF. For the CDR3, the DNA is TGTGCCAGCAGTTACCCCCGAGGTGCTTCAGAGACCCAGTACTTC. This sequence joins TRBV6-6 and TRBJ2-5; D unclear. V was cut by 2 bases and J by 4 bases, with 14 bases left in between. The CDR3 covers 15 residues. Germline loops: CDR1 MNHNY, CDR2 SVGAGI (reference sequence).

This clonotype was picked up a small number of times. The rearrangement links TRBV5-1 to TRBJ2-4; 7 positions agree with TRBD2. The J call may be in error: the DNA end matches TRBJ2-7 better. Looked up from germline, CDR1 is SGHRS and CDR2 is YFSETQ. The CDR3 totals 14 residues. The CDR3 sequence: CASSEIERGYEQYF. The DNA for the CDR3 is TGCGCCAGCAGCGAAATCGAGCGGGGCTACGAGCAGTACTTC.

This clonotype showed up just a few times. The gene calls are TRBV27 and TRBJ2-3; D remains unclear. The V gene lost 5 bases and the J gene lost 8 bases, with 8 bases spanning the gap. Germline-derived CDR1 and CDR2 are MNHEY and SMNVEV (reference sequence). CDR3 size: 11 residues. The DNA of the CDR3 is TGTGCCAGCAGTCTACCACCTACGCAGTATTTT. It encodes CASSLPPTQYF.

This clonotype has a single count. For the CDR3, the DNA is TGCAGCGGCGGTGGGGGGGAGAGAGAGACCCAGTACTTC. This sequence encodes CSGGGGERETQYF. The chain employs TRBV29-1 and TRBJ2-5; 7 bases are shared with TRBD2. V lost 7 bases to trimming and J lost 4 bases; unmatched junction nucleotides: 9. Germline V gene data show CDR1 as SQVTM and CDR2 as ANQGSEA. The CDR3 spans 13 residues.

This chain uses TRBV6-6 with TRBJ2-5, with 7 bases that match TRBD1. The J call is uncertain, as TRBJ2-7 better fits the DNA end. Germline-derived CDR1 and CDR2 are MNHNY and SVGAGI (reference sequence). The CDR3 sequence is 17 residues long. The CDR3 DNA sequence: TGTGCCAGCAGTTCCCGCCGGAGTACAGGGGCCACCTACGAGCAGTACTTC. Its protein is CASSSRRSTGATYEQYF.

This chain uses TRBV20-1 with TRBJ1-1; D gene ambiguous. CDR1 is DFQATT and CDR2 is SNEGSKA in the germline V gene (reference sequence). V dropped 7 bases and J dropped 5 bases, with 11 bases sitting between them. The CDR3 length is 11 residues. CDR3 loop: CSGVEGTEAFF. CDR3 coding DNA: TGCAGTGGGGTAGAAGGTACTGAAGCTTTCTTT.

The chain has TRBV10-3 and TRBJ2-3; 9 bases fit TRBD1. The CDR3 runs to 16 residues. Losses at the gene ends were 5 bases for V and 2 bases for J; bases not matched to a gene: 8. Germline V gives CDR1 ENHRY, CDR2 SYGVKD. CDR3 protein: CAISQPRQGVTDTQYF. The CDR3 region has the DNA TGTGCCATCAGTCAACCCCGACAGGGGGTCACAGATACGCAGTATTTT.

The genes are TRBV6-2 or TRBV6-3 and TRBJ1-5; weak D call: TRBD1 (5 bases). The CDR3 has 15 amino acids. The germline CDR1 and CDR2 sequences are MNHEY and SVGEGT. V was clipped by 7 bases and J by 2 bases, with 15 bases between them. Here the CDR3 DNA reads TGTGCCAGCAATCGCAGGGAGATTGGCAATCAGCCCCAGCATTTT. Its protein product is CASNRREIGNQPQHF.

The chain links TRBV27 to TRBJ2-3; TRBD1 aligns across 10 bases. The V gene end was trimmed by 11 bases and the J gene end by 3 bases; junction bases not matched to a gene: 8. Per the germline V gene, CDR1 is MNHEY and CDR2 is SMNVEV (reference sequence). This CDR3 is 14 amino acids long. The chain's CDR3 is CAGTGDRGTDTQYF. DNA for the CDR3: TGTGCCGGTACGGGGGACAGGGGAACAGATACGCAGTATTTT.

This clonotype came up a few times. The rearrangement links TRBV20-1 to TRBJ1-1; no reliable D call. The CDR3 sequence is 12 residues long. V lost 6 bases to trimming and J lost 0 bases, with 8 bases between them. CDR1 and CDR2 (germline): DFQATT, SNEGSKA (reference sequence). The CDR3 coding sequence is TGCAGTGCGGGAGGAATGAACACTGAAGCTTTCTTT. Encoded protein: CSAGGMNTEAFF.

This clonotype has more than one count but fewer than ten. This sequence joins TRBV4-3 and TRBJ1-6; no definite D call. Germline V gives CDR1 LGHNA, CDR2 YSLEER. The CDR3 extends over 15 amino acids. V lost 0 bases to trimming and J lost 7 bases, with 10 bases between them. The CDR3 bases are TGCGCCAGCAGCCAAGATTGGGCGGGGAATTCACCCCTCCACTTT. Translated: CASSQDWAGNSPLHF.

The table lists this clonotype with a few counts. The rearrangement joins TRBV6-5 to TRBJ1-2, with TRBD1 as a possible D gene (5 bases). Trimming shortened V by 8 bases and J by 7 bases, and 17 bases separated the two germline ends. CDR3 length equals 13 residues. CDR1 is MNHEY, CDR2 SVGAGI, per germline. The CDR3 bases are TGTGCCAGCTCCGCCGGCAGGGCCTCTGGCTACACCTTC. It translates to CASSAGRASGYTF.